Presented here are 13 T cell receptor beta chains from one specimen sequenced in a study of CD8 T cells in ankylosing spondylitis. Each CDR3 protein is one row after TCRdb ran MiXCR on the 5' RACE reads. The sample contains under 300,000 distinct CDR3 sequences, about 10% of which appear only once. Sequenced: blood, either unsorted or a sorted T cell fraction (not recorded which). These receptors originate from a male donor with ankylosing spondylitis or in good health (not recorded which).

This clonotype occurred many times. The gene calls are TRBV5-1 and TRBJ2-1; D not resolved. CDR1 and CDR2 from the germline V gene are SGHRS and YFSETQ. The CDR3 runs 16 residues. V shed 0 bases and J shed 0 bases, with 10 bases lying between them. The CDR3 protein is CASSLGAKNSYNEQFF. The CDR3 bases are TGCGCCAGCAGCTTGGGGGCGAAAAACTCCTACAATGAGCAGTTCTTC.

This clonotype was recorded many times. The rearrangement uses TRBV27 and TRBJ2-3; 10 nucleotides align to TRBD2. The V segment lost 1 base and the J segment 3 bases; nucleotides outside the gene matches: 7. The CDR3 has 17 residues. Germline values: CDR1 MNHEY, CDR2 SMNVEV (reference sequence). Here the CDR3 DNA reads TGTGCCAGCAGTTTATACCCTAGCGGGGGATTAACAGATACGCAGTATTTT. Residues: CASSLYPSGGLTDTQYF.

This clonotype was observed a few times. This chain uses TRBV6-1 with TRBJ1-3; TRBD1 matches 9 bases. Germline lookup yields CDR1 MNHNS and CDR2 SASEGT. Trimming cost V 5 bases and J 0 bases; bases outside gene matches: 5. The CDR3 runs 16 residues. This CDR3 is CASSPGQGLSGNTIYF. The CDR3 DNA reads as TGTGCCAGCAGTCCGGGACAGGGACTCTCTGGAAACACCATATATTTT.

At least ten counts were recorded for this clonotype. The J gene is TRBJ1-1, the V gene TRBV6-1, with D possibly TRBD1 on 5 matching bases. From germline, CDR1 is MNHNS and CDR2 SASEGT. V was trimmed by 7 bases and J by 5 bases, leaving 14 bases between them. CDR3 length: 13 residues. The CDR3 sequence is CASNEGPLTEAFF. Written as DNA, the CDR3 is TGTGCCAGCAATGAGGGGCCGTTAACTGAAGCTTTCTTT.

This clonotype was recorded many times. The rearrangement joins TRBV20-1 to TRBJ2-3, with TRBD2 matching 10 bases. V was pared by 2 bases and J by 1 base, with 0 bases of the junction left unmatched. CDR1 is DFQATT, CDR2 SNEGSKA, per germline (reference sequence). There are 14 residues in the CDR3. CDR3 sequence: CSARTSGGTDTQYF. CDR3 nucleotide sequence: TGCAGTGCTAGAACTAGCGGGGGCACAGATACGCAGTATTTT.

This clonotype appeared many times. The chain employs TRBV12-3 or TRBV12-4 and TRBJ2-3, with D unresolved. Trimming stripped 7 bases from V and 2 bases from J, with 4 bases between. This CDR3 is built from 11 residues. This CDR3 is CASTNTDTQYF. In DNA form, the CDR3 reads TGTGCCAGCACGAACACAGATACGCAGTATTTT.

This clonotype appeared a few times. The chain is built from TRBV6-4 and TRBJ2-3; 7 bases agree with TRBD1. The CDR3 spans 13 residues. Germline loops: CDR1 MRHNA, CDR2 SNTAGT. Trimming at V came to 8 bases and at J to 5 bases, leaving 7 bases not matched to a gene. The CDR3: CASADRDLDTQYF. The CDR3, as DNA: TGTGCCAGCGCCGACAGGGATCTAGATACGCAGTATTTT.

This clonotype was detected many times. The chain recombines TRBV5-6 with TRBJ2-4; D remains unclear. The CDR3 runs to 15 residues. Germline V gene sequence: CDR1 SGHDT, CDR2 YYEEEE. V was trimmed by 0 bases and J by 3 bases, leaving 10 bases between them. DNA for the CDR3: TGTGCCAGCAGCTTGGTCGGGTCGGGCAAAAACATTCAGTACTTC. It encodes CASSLVGSGKNIQYF. Full variable domain (remainder filled in from reference TRBV5-6 and TRBJ2-4): DAGVTQSPTHLIKTRGQQVTLRCSPKSGHDTVSWYQQALGQGPQFIFQYYEEEERQRGNFPDRFSGHQFPNYSSELNVNALLLGDSALYLCASSLVGSGKNIQYFGAGTRLSVL.

This clonotype has ten or more counts. The chain combines TRBV2 with TRBJ2-3, with D possibly TRBD2 on 6 matching bases. CDR1 and CDR2 (germline): SNHLY, FYNNEI. V gave up 2 bases and J gave up 7 bases, with 10 bases separating them. The CDR3 is 13 amino acids. The CDR3 region is CASSERGVNTQYF. CDR3 DNA sequence: TGTGCCAGCAGTGAACGCGGGGTAAATACGCAGTATTTT.

This clonotype has only a few counts. V is TRBV7-6 and J is TRBJ2-1; 12 nucleotides line up with TRBD2. The CDR3 contains 15 residues. Germline CDR1 SGHVS, CDR2 FNYEAQ. The V and J ends lost 5 bases and 7 bases, in that order; junction bases with no gene match: 6. CDR3 nucleotide sequence: TGTGCCAGCAGCCTCAGACTAGCGGGAGTGAATGAGCAGTTCTTC. Encoded protein: CASSLRLAGVNEQFF. Filled out from reference TRBV7-6 and TRBJ2-1, the complete variable domain reads GAGVSQSPRYKVTKRGQDVALRCDPISGHVSLYWYRQALGQGPEFLTYFNYEAQQDKSGLPNDRFSAERPEGSISTLTIQRTEQRDSAMYRCASSLRLAGVNEQFFGPGTRLTVL.

The sample holds many counts of this clonotype. This sequence joins TRBV30 and TRBJ2-1, with 14 bases that match TRBD2. The J segment lost 5 bases and the V segment lost 0 bases, leaving 0 bases of the junction unmatched. CDR3 length equals 15 residues. Germline values: CDR1 GTSNPN, CDR2 SVGIG (reference sequence). The DNA of the CDR3 is TGTGCCTGGAGTGTGACTAGCGGGGGGGACAATGAGCAGTTCTTC. Amino acid sequence: CAWSVTSGGDNEQFF.

The V call is TRBV7-2, the J call TRBJ1-5; D not resolved. Trimming left V 1 base short and J 9 bases short, with 7 bases between. This CDR3 contains 12 residues. Germline CDR1 reads SGHTA; CDR2 reads FQGNSA. The DNA for the CDR3 is TGTGCCAGCAGCTTAGAAGTGGGGCCCCAGCATTTT. The encoded protein is CASSLEVGPQHF. Together with reference TRBV7-2 and TRBJ1-5, the CDR3 gives the full variable domain: GAGVSQSPSNKVTEKGKDVELRCDPISGHTALYWYRQSLGQGLEFLIYFQGNSAPDKSGLPSDRFSAERTGGSVSTLTIQRTQQEDSAVYLCASSLEVGPQHFGDGTRLSIL.

The chain recombines TRBV5-4 with TRBJ2-1, with TRBD1 matching over 10 bases. CDR1 and CDR2 (germline): SGHNT, YYREEE (reference sequence). The CDR3 totals 15 residues. V trimming: 4 bases; J trimming: 7 bases; junction bases outside the gene matches: 8. In DNA form, the CDR3 reads TGTGCCAGCAGCATCGGGACAGGGGTCGGTAATGAGCAGTTCTTC. Translated, it gives CASSIGTGVGNEQFF.